Each of the 9 T cell receptor beta chains below was sequenced from the same sample in a study of shared clonotypes between healthy human individuals. Only in-frame clones appear in the TCRdb table, and some are missing; sequencing was by immunoSEQ multiplex PCR. The table records more than 1.2 million clones, 98% of them present only once. Sequencing was done on a sample of naive CD4+ T cells sorted from blood. Documented subset: CD45RA+ positively selected. Every receptor here comes from a young man in good health.

This sequence joins TRBV9 and TRBJ2-2; D gene ambiguous. CDR1 and CDR2 (germline): SGDLS, YYNGEE. This CDR3 spans 12 amino acids. Trimming shortened V by 4 bases and J by 2 bases, and 3 bases separated the two germline ends. The DNA for the CDR3 is TGTGCCAGCAGCATCAACACCGGGGAGCTGTTTTTT. This gives the protein CASSINTGELFF.

The J gene is TRBJ2-7, the V gene TRBV5-1; unclear D gene. Trimming removed 4 bases at V and 4 bases at J, with 12 bases between. Germline V CDR1 and CDR2: SGHRS, YFSETQ. CDR3 size: 13 residues. The CDR3 DNA reads as TGCGCCAGCAGCATGAAGGGTCTTTACGAGCAGTACTTC. Translation: CASSMKGLYEQYF. Using reference TRBV5-1 and TRBJ2-7 for the parts outside the CDR3, the full variable domain is KAGVTQTPRYLIKTRGQQVTLSCSPISGHRSVSWYQQTPGQGLQFLFEYFSETQRNKGNFPGRFSGRQFSNSRSEMNVSTLELGDSALYLCASSMKGLYEQYFGPGTRLTVT.

This chain uses TRBV5-6 with TRBJ2-7; 7 bases align to TRBD1. The germline CDR1 and CDR2 sequences are SGHDT and YYEEEE. With 4 bases clipped from V and 5 bases from J, the junction kept 6 bases outside the gene matches. The CDR3 sequence is 13 residues long. As DNA, the CDR3 is TGTGCCAGCAGCAAAGTGGACAGGAACGAGCAGTACTTC. This translates into CASSKVDRNEQYF.

The chain employs TRBV7-9 and TRBJ1-1; D remains ambiguous. The CDR3 extends over 15 amino acids. Germline V CDR1 and CDR2: SEHNR, FQNEAQ (reference sequence). V gave up 5 bases and J gave up 3 bases, with 16 bases separating them. The CDR3 spells CASSPLGDGDTEAFF. The CDR3 region has the DNA TGTGCCAGCAGCCCCCTGGGCGACGGGGACACTGAAGCTTTCTTT. Complete variable domain (other parts from reference TRBV7-9 and TRBJ1-1): DTGVSQNPRHKITKRGQNVTFRCDPISEHNRLYWYRQTLGQGPEFLTYFQNEAQLEKSRLLSDRFSAERPKGSFSTLEIQRTEQGDSAMYLCASSPLGDGDTEAFFGQGTRLTVV.

The chain couples TRBV25-1 to TRBJ2-7; D gene uncertain. V was trimmed by 1 base and J by 4 bases, leaving 8 bases between them. Germline-derived CDR1 and CDR2 are MGHDK and SYGVNS. The CDR3 is 13 amino acids. The CDR3, as DNA: TGTGCCAGCAGTGAATCTCGGTGGTACGAGCAGTACTTC. It codes for CASSESRWYEQYF.

This chain links TRBV19 with TRBJ1-1; D unclear. This CDR3 spans 12 amino acids. The V gene's germline CDR1 is LNHDA and CDR2 SQIVND (reference sequence). Trimming removed 5 bases at V and 3 bases at J, with 7 bases between. The CDR3 DNA reads as TGTGCCAGTAGTGGGATGGACACTGAAGCTTTCTTT. Amino acid sequence: CASSGMDTEAFF.

The chain couples TRBV7-3 to TRBJ2-1, with D unresolved. V was trimmed by 1 base and J by 4 bases, leaving 5 bases between them. Germline values: CDR1 SGHTA, CDR2 FQGTGA. The CDR3 runs 13 residues. CDR3 DNA: TGTGCCAGCAGCTTAAACTTTTACAATGAGCAGTTCTTC. It is translated as CASSLNFYNEQFF. The variable domain in full, completed from reference TRBV7-3 and TRBJ2-1, reads GAGVSQTPSNKVTEKGKYVELRCDPISGHTALYWYRQSLGQGPEFLIYFQGTGAADDSGLPNDRFFAVRPEGSVSTLKIQRTERGDSAVYLCASSLNFYNEQFFGPGTRLTVL.

This chain connects TRBV5-4 to TRBJ1-1, with D uncertain. CDR3 length: 14 residues. Trimming shortened V by 0 bases and J by 6 bases, and 12 bases separated the two germline ends. The germline V gene encodes CDR1 SGHNT and CDR2 YYREEE (reference sequence). CDR3 amino acids: CASSLGLEGAEAFF. CDR3 DNA: TGTGCCAGCAGCTTGGGACTGGAGGGCGCTGAAGCTTTCTTT.

The J gene is TRBJ2-7, the V gene TRBV27; 9 nucleotides match TRBD1. Germline lookup yields CDR1 MNHEY and CDR2 SMNVEV (reference sequence). The CDR3 is 15 residues long. J was trimmed by 0 bases and V by 5 bases; bases with no gene match: 5. The CDR3 loop is CASSLQGAGSYEQYF. As DNA, the CDR3 is TGTGCCAGCAGTCTACAGGGGGCTGGCTCCTACGAGCAGTACTTC.